These T cell receptor beta chains were read from a single sample in a study of identical twins' blood T cells. Each CDR3 protein gets one entry after TCRdb re-called the 5' RACE reads with MiXCR. The table includes a few hundred thousand distinct CDR3 sequences, 28% detected once. Sample: PBMCs. The receptor set was obtained from a woman aged 18-50 years in good health. The CDR3 runs from the conserved cysteine through the conserved F or W. A D gene is named only where the DNA matches it firmly. Size is stated for part of the rows, as once, few or many counts, or as a class when the clone is expanded.

NA	TRBJ2-5	NA	TRBV6-5	CASSSTGVETQYF	TGTGCCAGCAGTTCGACGGGGGTAGAGACCCAGTACTTC
NA	TRBJ1-3	NA	TRBV7-8	CASSLPGRGSGNTIYF	TGTGCCAGCAGCTTACCGGGACGGGGCTCTGGAAACACCATATATTTT
NA	TRBJ1-1	NA	TRBV12-3/TRBV12-4	CASSPGENAEAFF	TGTGCCAGCAGTCCGGGGGAAAACGCTGAAGCTTTCTTT
NA	TRBJ1-1	NA	TRBV20-1	CSAINSGIWNTEAFF	TGCAGTGCAATCAATTCAGGGATATGGAACACTGAAGCTTTCTTT
NA	TRBJ1-5	few	TRBV20-1	CSAGTLDQPQHF	TGCAGTGCTGGGACACTGGATCAGCCCCAGCATTTT
NA	TRBJ1-5	NA	TRBV20-1	CSAYDSSAQHF	TGCAGTGCCTATGACAGTTCGGCCCAGCATTTT
TRBD2	TRBJ2-1	NA	TRBV9	CASSLGLAVANEQFF	TGTGCCAGCAGCTTAGGACTAGCGGTCGCCAATGAGCAGTTCTTC
TRBD1	TRBJ1-3	few	TRBV11-2	CASSYLTGESGNTIYF	TGTGCCAGCAGTTATCTAACAGGGGAGTCTGGAAACACCATATATTTT
NA	TRBJ2-3	few	TRBV7-9	CASSSRGWTDTQYF	TGTGCCAGCAGCTCCAGGGGATGGACAGATACGCAGTATTTT
TRBD2	TRBJ2-3	few	TRBV20-1	CSARDIPGLPEYF	TGCAGTGCTAGAGATATACCGGGACTACCGGAGTATTTT
TRBD1	TRBJ1-6	few	TRBV20-1	CSATFRPYRGWSPLHF	TGCAGTGCTACTTTTAGGCCCTACAGGGGTTGGTCACCCCTCCACTTT
TRBD1	TRBJ2-7	NA	TRBV5-1	CASSFGTVGEQYF	TGCGCCAGCAGTTTCGGGACAGTAGGCGAGCAGTACTTC
TRBD2	TRBJ2-7	NA	TRBV30	CAWSVIAGASYEQYF	TGTGCCTGGAGTGTAATAGCGGGAGCCTCCTACGAGCAGTACTTC
NA	TRBJ1-1	few	TRBV6-6	CASNDPQGEAFF	TGTGCCAGCAACGACCCCCAAGGTGAAGCTTTCTTT
NA	TRBJ2-7	NA	TRBV20-1	CSAEKRGGYEQYF	TGCAGTGCGGAAAAAAGGGGGGGGTACGAGCAGTACTTC
NA	TRBJ1-1	NA	TRBV3-1	CASSPQYFTSEAFF	TGTGCCAGCAGCCCACAATATTTTACGTCTGAAGCTTTCTTT
NA	TRBJ1-1	many	TRBV6-2/TRBV6-3	CASGRDGGTEAFF	TGTGCCAGCGGCAGAGATGGAGGCACTGAAGCTTTCTTT
NA	TRBJ1-1	few	TRBV20-1	CSARDSTNTEAFF	TGCAGTGCTAGAGATTCAACGAACACTGAAGCTTTCTTT
NA	TRBJ2-5	NA	TRBV10-3	CAIKGLGRETQYF	TGTGCCATCAAAGGACTGGGCCGAGAGACCCAGTACTTC
TRBD1	TRBJ1-1	NA	TRBV11-2	CASSSRGSEAFF	TGTGCCAGCAGCTCCAGGGGGTCTGAAGCTTTCTTT
NA	TRBJ2-1	NA	TRBV20-1	CSAVSRRSGPSYNELFF	TGCAGTGCCGTTTCCCGGAGGAGCGGACCCTCCTACAATGAGCTGTTCTTC
NA	TRBJ1-1	NA	TRBV30	CAWGRVAVGEAFF	TGTGCCTGGGGACGGGTCGCTGTTGGTGAAGCTTTCTTT
NA	TRBJ2-1	NA	TRBV2	CASRDFSYNEQFF	TGTGCCAGCAGGGACTTCTCCTACAATGAGCAGTTCTTC
NA	TRBJ1-5	NA	TRBV6-6	CASSYRSGKGDRPQHF	TGTGCCAGCAGTTACAGGTCAGGTAAAGGGGATCGGCCCCAGCATTTT
NA	TRBJ1-2	NA	TRBV20-1	CSASNGYYGYTF	TGCAGTGCTAGTAACGGATACTATGGCTACACCTTC
NA	TRBJ1-1	few	TRBV29-1	CSVGKQGRIEAFF	TGCAGCGTTGGAAAACAGGGAAGGATCGAAGCTTTCTTT
TRBD2	TRBJ2-2	few	TRBV6-2/TRBV6-3	CATRTSGSPGELFF	TGTGCCACCCGGACTAGCGGGAGTCCCGGGGAGCTGTTTTTT
NA	TRBJ1-3	NA	TRBV4-1	CASSQLTGNTIYF	TGCGCCAGCAGCCAACTGACTGGAAACACCATATATTTT
NA	TRBJ2-1	NA	TRBV24-1	CATSDSSMDERFF	TGTGCCACCAGTGATTCGTCGATGGATGAGCGGTTCTTC
TRBD1	TRBJ1-4	NA	TRBV7-9	CASSFTTGTNEKLFF	TGTGCCAGCAGCTTCACGACAGGGACTAATGAAAAACTGTTTTTT
NA	TRBJ1-2	NA	TRBV5-1	CASSLQGSEGYTF	TGCGCCAGCAGCCTGCAGGGGTCTGAGGGCTACACCTTC
NA	TRBJ1-6	NA	TRBV20-1	CSAYSTAIYNPPLHF	TGCAGTGCTTATAGTACAGCGATTTATAATCCACCCCTCCACTTT
TRBD2	TRBJ2-1	NA	TRBV6-1	CASAERLAGTREQFF	TGTGCCAGCGCCGAAAGACTAGCGGGAACAAGAGAGCAGTTCTTC
TRBD1	TRBJ1-4	NA	TRBV5-1	CASSTQGQPNEKLFF	TGCGCCAGCAGCACCCAGGGACAGCCTAATGAAAAACTGTTTTTT
NA	TRBJ2-1	NA	TRBV6-2/TRBV6-3	CASRLGYNEQFF	TGTGCCAGCAGACTAGGGTACAATGAGCAGTTCTTC
NA	TRBJ2-1	NA	TRBV14	CASSRVDEQFF	TGTGCCAGCAGCCGAGTCGATGAGCAGTTCTTC
NA	TRBJ1-1	many	TRBV19	CASTGRGTEAFF	TGTGCCAGTACGGGACGAGGCACTGAAGCTTTCTTT
NA	TRBJ1-5	NA	TRBV7-2	CACSLRTESNQPQHF	TGTGCCTGCAGCCTAAGGACAGAGAGCAATCAGCCCCAGCATTTT
NA	TRBJ2-7	few	TRBV12-3/TRBV12-4	CASSLRVPYEQYF	TGTGCCAGCAGTTTAAGGGTCCCCTACGAGCAGTACTTC